These 19 T cell receptor beta chains share one sample of origin, sequenced in a study of blood T cell repertoires in COVID-19. This table comes from immunoSEQ multiplex PCR, and its TCRdb copy is limited to in-frame clones, with some not included. The profile shows 310,000 or so clones, 75% to 90% of them singletons. The sequencing input was peripheral blood. These receptors originate from a woman aged 25-40 years who had recovered from COVID-19.

The chain is built from TRBV11-2 and TRBJ2-5, with TRBD1 matching 7 bases. The trim removed 8 bases at V and 5 bases at J, leaving 11 bases unmatched. Germline V lookup: CDR1 SGHAT, CDR2 FQNNGV. This CDR3 comprises 14 residues. CDR3 sequence (DNA): TGTGCCAGCGCGACTCGAGGCAGGGGGGAGACCCAGTACTTC. This sequence encodes CASATRGRGETQYF.

This clone appeared a single time. This chain joins TRBV5-1 and TRBJ2-3; 8 nucleotides agree with TRBD1. CDR3 length equals 15 residues. Germline lookup yields CDR1 SGHRS and CDR2 YFSETQ. Trimming removed 4 bases from V and 1 base from J; junction bases left unmatched: 5. This CDR3 reads CASSQTTGGTDTQYF. The CDR3 coding sequence is TGCGCCAGCAGCCAAACGACAGGGGGCACAGATACGCAGTATTTT.

The V gene is TRBV28, the J gene TRBJ2-5; perhaps TRBD2 as D (6 bases). Trimming removed 5 bases at V and 4 bases at J, with 11 bases between. The germline gives CDR1 MDHEN, CDR2 SYDVKM. The CDR3 is 13 amino acids. Written as DNA, the CDR3 is TGTGCCAGCAGTCCTGCGGGGAGAGAGACCCAGTACTTC. This encodes CASSPAGRETQYF.

CDR3 in amino acids: CASSLPDAGLYEQYF. CDR3 coding DNA: TGTGCCAGCAGCTTACCCGACGCGGGACTGTACGAGCAGTACTTC. V and J are TRBV7-9 and TRBJ2-7, with TRBD2 as a possible D gene (6 bases). This CDR3 has 15 amino acids. V was cut by 2 bases and J by 4 bases, with 15 bases left in between. CDR1 and CDR2 from the germline V gene are SEHNR and FQNEAQ (reference sequence).

In regard to this clone: The junction does not match germline at one end; this may be a read error. In the same sample, other DNA sequences code for this CDR3. This chain uses TRBV5-1 with TRBJ2-7, with TRBD2 identical over 8 bases. CDR3 length: 14 amino acids. From germline, CDR1 is SGHRS and CDR2 YFSETQ. The DNA for the CDR3 is TGCGCCAGCCGAGAGCTAAGCGGGAGACACGAGCAGTATTTC. Translating gives CASRELSGRHEQYF.

The chain couples TRBV7-9 to TRBJ1-2, with D possibly TRBD1 on 5 matching bases. The CDR3 is made up of 14 amino acids. Trimming took off 0 bases at V and 6 bases at J, with 11 bases between the two ends. In germline, CDR1 is SEHNR, CDR2 FQNEAQ (reference sequence). The CDR3 spells CASSLAASGNGYTF. In DNA, the CDR3 is TGTGCCAGCAGCTTAGCGGCCTCAGGGAATGGCTACACCTTC.

This chain uses TRBV2 with TRBJ2-1, with D maybe TRBD2 (5 bases). The ends were cut back, 6 bases at V and 0 bases at J, with 12 bases in the middle. There are 15 residues in the CDR3. CDR1 and CDR2 from the germline V gene are SNHLY and FYNNEI. The CDR3 region is CASSAREGSYNEQFF. CDR3 sequence (DNA): TGTGCCAGCAGCGCAAGAGAGGGCTCCTACAATGAGCAGTTCTTC.

The chain combines TRBV6-5 with TRBJ2-1, with 11 positions matching TRBD2. CDR1 is MNHEY, CDR2 SVGAGI, per germline. The CDR3 loop spans 15 amino acids. J lost 2 bases, V lost 6 bases, and 3 bases had no gene match. CDR3 loop: CASRLLAGAYNEQFF. The DNA for the CDR3 is TGTGCCAGCAGGCTACTAGCGGGGGCCTACAATGAGCAGTTCTTC.

The genes are TRBV21-1 and TRBJ1-5; whether TRBD1, the table's D call, matches the DNA was not checked. TRBV21-1 is a pseudogene segment. The CDR3 has 13 residues. CDR3 protein: CASSRQGAQPQHF. Written as DNA, the CDR3 is TGTGCCAGCAGCCGACAGGGTGCTCAGCCCCAGCATTTT.

The chain employs TRBV3-1 (or the pseudogene TRBV3-2) and TRBJ1-5; possibly TRBD1 for D (6 bases). The CDR3 spans 15 residues. Trimming took 4 bases from V and 2 from J, leaving 12 bases between them. Germline V gene lookup returns CDR1 LGHDT and CDR2 YNNKEL (reference sequence). CDR3 in amino acids: CASSLRNRGNQPQHF. CDR3 coding DNA: TGTGCCAGCAGCCTTAGGAACAGGGGCAATCAGCCCCAGCATTTT.

This clone was seen a few times. This rearrangement joins TRBV18 to TRBJ1-4, with D hard to call. CDR1 is KGHSH, CDR2 LQKENI, per germline. This CDR3 contains 13 residues. Trimming stripped 2 bases from V and 11 bases from J, with 12 bases between. CDR3 in DNA: TGTGCCAGCTCACCAAATCCCCGGGATAAACTGTTTTTT. Its translation is CASSPNPRDKLFF.

This chain uses TRBV4-1 with TRBJ2-1; D unresolved. The CDR3 sequence is 13 residues long. V shed 0 bases and J shed 7 bases, with 7 bases lying between them. The germline V gene encodes CDR1 MGHRA and CDR2 YSYEKL. The CDR3 DNA reads TGCGCCAGCAGCCAAGAGTCGGAGAATGAGCAGTTCTTC. Translation: CASSQESENEQFF.

This clone was seen more than once but under ten times. The chain couples TRBV11-2 to TRBJ2-7, with D maybe TRBD2 (5 bases). V lost 5 bases and J 7 bases, leaving 12 bases between the germline ends. Per germline, CDR1 SGHAT and CDR2 FQNNGV. The CDR3 runs to 12 residues. Written as DNA, the CDR3 is TGTGCCAGCAGCCTTGGAGGTGGGGAGCAGTACTTC. Translating it yields CASSLGGGEQYF.

The J gene is TRBJ1-2, the V gene TRBV29-1; perhaps TRBD1 as D (6 bases). Deletions cut 2 bases from V and 4 bases from J, with 14 bases between. The CDR3 is 14 residues long. Germline V gene data show CDR1 as SQVTM and CDR2 as ANQGSEA. The CDR3 region has the DNA TGCAGCGTTGAATTGGGCAGGGGCACCTATGGCTACACCTTC. Encoded protein: CSVELGRGTYGYTF.

This rearrangement joins TRBV6-4 to TRBJ2-7; 8 bases align to TRBD1. CDR3 length: 23 residues. The V and J ends lost 0 bases and 0 bases, in that order; junction bases with no gene match: 25. Germline CDR1 reads MRHNA; CDR2 reads SNTAGT. CDR3 coding DNA: TGTGCCAGCAGTGACTCACGGGGGTGTAGGGACAGGAATAGTCCAACCCCCTCCTACGAGCAGTACTTC. Translated: CASSDSRGCRDRNSPTPSYEQYF.

This clone was picked up a small number of times. V usage is TRBV6-5 and J usage is TRBJ1-1, with D possibly TRBD1 on 5 matching bases. V shed 7 bases and J shed 5 bases, with 8 bases lying between them. The CDR3 contains 11 residues. Germline loops: CDR1 MNHEY, CDR2 SVGAGI. The CDR3 sequence: CASTRDTEAFF. CDR3 nucleotide sequence: TGTGCCAGCACCAGGGATACTGAAGCTTTCTTT.

V and J are TRBV24-1 and TRBJ2-3; 11 nucleotides agree with TRBD2. Germline CDR1 reads KGHDR; CDR2 reads SFDVKD. The ends lost 3 bases at V and 5 bases at J; junction bases unmatched: 3. The CDR3 runs 15 residues. The CDR3 here is CATSDKGLAGDTQYF. The CDR3 DNA reads TGTGCCACCAGTGATAAAGGACTAGCGGGAGATACGCAGTATTTT.

CDR3 sequence: CASIRGSNTGELFF. The CDR3 region has the DNA TGTGCCAGCATACGCGGGAGCAACACCGGGGAGCTGTTTTTT. J is TRBJ2-2 and V is TRBV5-8, with 7 bases lining up with TRBD2. This CDR3 contains 14 residues. Trimming cost V 6 bases and J 2 bases; bases outside gene matches: 4. Germline V gene sequence: CDR1 SGHTS, CDR2 YDEGEE. Variable domain in full (rest from reference TRBV5-8 and TRBJ2-2): EAGVTQSPTHLIKTRGQQATLRCSPISGHTSVYWYQQALGLGLQFLLWYDEGEERNRGNFPPRFSGRQFPNYSSELNVNALELEDSALYLCASIRGSNTGELFFGEGSRLTVL.

The chain is built from TRBV3-1 (or the pseudogene TRBV3-2) and TRBJ1-6, with 8 bases lining up with TRBD1. CDR3 length: 14 amino acids. Per the germline V gene, CDR1 is LGHDT and CDR2 is YNNKEL (reference sequence). J lost 7 bases, V lost 1 base, and 0 bases had no gene match. Written as DNA, the CDR3 is TGTGCCAGCAGCCAAGGGACAGGGAATTCACCCCTCCACTTT. This gives the protein CASSQGTGNSPLHF.